What follows are 8 T cell receptor beta chains derived from one specimen sequenced in a study of blood T cell repertoires in COVID-19 (dated by TCRdb to 2018 to 2020). Preparation of the library involved the immunoSEQ multiplex PCR assay. Drawn from immuneACCESS, this table holds only the in-frame rearrangements with V and J called that TCRdb kept. Clones are partly lost; checked studies trace under half to an unresolved V gene and leave the rest unexplained. For this sample the table gives about 360,000 clones, of which around 87% were detected only once. The leading ten clones occupy over 2.5% of the sample. Sequencing used peripheral blood. The receptors here all came from a human donor in a cohort sampled during active COVID-19.

V is TRBV21-1 and J is TRBJ2-7; the DNA was not compared with TRBD2, the D call given in the table. TRBV21-1 counts as a pseudogene. The CDR3 is 17 residues long. The CDR3 bases are TGTGCCAGCAGCATGGGACTAGCGGTCCCCCCTTGCTACGAGCAGTACTTC. This translates into CASSMGLAVPPCYEQYF.

This clone was detected only once. V is TRBV7-2 and J is TRBJ2-7; TRBD2 agrees at 8 bases. Per germline, CDR1 SGHTA and CDR2 FQGNSA. V lost 1 base, J lost 4 bases, and 9 bases stayed unmatched. This CDR3 spans 16 amino acids. The CDR3 coding sequence is TGTGCCAGCAGCTTAGGGGCTAGCGGGTCCGGGTACGAGCAGTACTTC. Its protein product is CASSLGASGSGYEQYF.

The CDR3 sequence is CASSFGQGWNNEQFF. CDR3 sequence (DNA): TGCGCCAGCAGCTTCGGACAGGGTTGGAACAATGAGCAGTTCTTC. The chain has TRBV5-1 and TRBJ2-1, with 8 bases matching TRBD1. From germline, CDR1 is SGHRS and CDR2 YFSETQ. The CDR3 covers 15 residues. The V segment lost 2 bases and the J segment 5 bases; nucleotides outside the gene matches: 6.

The J gene is TRBJ2-7, the V gene TRBV4-1; TRBD2 might be the D (7 bases). Germline V gene sequence: CDR1 MGHRA, CDR2 YSYEKL. There are 14 residues in the CDR3. With 7 bases removed from V and 9 bases from J, the gap between germline ends came to 22 bases. This CDR3 reads CASTISPGGTGQYF. The CDR3 nucleotides are TGCGCCAGCACCATAAGCCCGGGGGGCACCGGGCAGTACTTC.

The rearrangement uses TRBV5-1 and TRBJ1-1, with 8 bases identical to TRBD1. The CDR3 loop spans 13 amino acids. Trimming at V came to 4 bases and at J to 6 bases, leaving 5 bases not matched to a gene. Germline-derived CDR1 and CDR2 are SGHRS and YFSETQ. The chain's CDR3 is CASSRTGIAEAFF. The CDR3 coding sequence is TGCGCCAGCAGCCGGACAGGGATCGCTGAAGCTTTCTTT.

This rearrangement joins TRBV7-2 to TRBJ1-4; 9 nucleotides agree with TRBD1. The CDR3 extends over 14 amino acids. The trim removed 1 base at V and 8 bases at J, leaving 2 bases unmatched. Germline CDR1 is SGHTA and CDR2 is FQGNSA. The CDR3 bases are TGTGCCAGCAGCTTAGACGGGACAGGGGAAAAACTGTTTTTT. It codes for CASSLDGTGEKLFF.

V usage is TRBV10-3 and J usage is TRBJ2-5; 9 nucleotides align to TRBD1. Germline CDR1 ENHRY, CDR2 SYGVKD. The junction had 1 base not matched to a gene; V was cut back by 9 bases and J by 2 bases. The CDR3 consists of 12 residues. The CDR3 reads CAIGQGQETQYF. CDR3 in DNA: TGTGCCATTGGACAGGGGCAAGAGACCCAGTACTTC.

The chain is built from TRBV10-1 and TRBJ1-3; D gene uncertain. V was trimmed by 2 bases and J by 0 bases, leaving 8 bases between them. Germline assignment: CDR1 WNHNN and CDR2 SYGVQD (reference sequence). The CDR3 totals 15 residues. The CDR3 loop reads CASSEIEFSGNTIYF. As DNA, the CDR3 is TGCGCCAGCAGTGAGATCGAGTTCTCTGGAAACACCATATATTTT.